This entry concerns a single T cell receptor (beta chain). CDR3 length equals 16 residues. V lost 1 base, J lost 0 bases, and 10 bases lay in between. Germline CDR1 is SGHRS and CDR2 is YFSETQ. This entry belongs to a study of T cells in localized non-small cell lung cancer. Data came from immunoSEQ multiplex PCR; TCRdb stores just in-frame clones and leaves some out. The sample lists 50,000 to 55,000 clones; around 86% were seen once. This clonotype was obtained from a female donor with stage II lung adenocarcinoma. The chain recombines TRBV5-1 with TRBJ1-4; D call uncertain. The sequences come from PBMCs, collected before any cancer treatment. CDR3 protein: CASSLPSTATNEKLFF. The DNA of the CDR3 is TGCGCCAGCAGCTTGCCCTCGACCGCAACTAATGAAAAACTGTTTTTT.